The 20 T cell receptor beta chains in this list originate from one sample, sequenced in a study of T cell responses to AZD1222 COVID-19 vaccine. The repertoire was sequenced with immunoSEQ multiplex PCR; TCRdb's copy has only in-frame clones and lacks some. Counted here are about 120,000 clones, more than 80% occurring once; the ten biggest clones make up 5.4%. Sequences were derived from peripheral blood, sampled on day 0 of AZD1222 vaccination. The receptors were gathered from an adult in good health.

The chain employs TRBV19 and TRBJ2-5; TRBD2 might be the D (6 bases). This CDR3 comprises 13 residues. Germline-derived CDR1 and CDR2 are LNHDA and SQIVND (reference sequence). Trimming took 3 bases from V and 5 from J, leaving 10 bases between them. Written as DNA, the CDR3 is TGTGCCAGTAGTATGACCGGGGGTGAGACCCAGTACTTC. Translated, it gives CASSMTGGETQYF.

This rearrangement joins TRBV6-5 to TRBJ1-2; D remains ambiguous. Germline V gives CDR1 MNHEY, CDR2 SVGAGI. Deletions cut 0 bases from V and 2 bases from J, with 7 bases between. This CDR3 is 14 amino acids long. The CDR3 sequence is CASSYSAGNYGYTF. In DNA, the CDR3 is TGTGCCAGCAGTTACTCAGCGGGGAACTATGGCTACACCTTC.

Here the CDR3 DNA reads TGTGCCACCAGTGCTGGCGGGAGCGGGGATACGCAGTATTTT. Translation gives CATSAGGSGDTQYF. The V gene is TRBV24-1, the J gene TRBJ2-3; 7 nucleotides align to TRBD2. Looked up from germline, CDR1 is KGHDR and CDR2 is SFDVKD. V shed 5 bases, J shed 6 bases, and the junction held 7 bases outside the gene matches. The CDR3 has 14 amino acids.

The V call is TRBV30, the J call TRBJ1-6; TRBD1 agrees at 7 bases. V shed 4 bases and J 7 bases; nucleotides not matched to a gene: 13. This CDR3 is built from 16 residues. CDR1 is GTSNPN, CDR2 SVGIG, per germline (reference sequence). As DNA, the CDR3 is TGTGCCTGGACAGGGGGGGGCAGGTTCCTGAATTCACCCCTCCACTTT. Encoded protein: CAWTGGGRFLNSPLHF.

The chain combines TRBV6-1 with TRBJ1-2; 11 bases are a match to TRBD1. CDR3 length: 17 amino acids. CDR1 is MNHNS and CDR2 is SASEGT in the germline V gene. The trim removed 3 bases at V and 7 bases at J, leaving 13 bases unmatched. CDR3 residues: CASSDPGTGGRLGGYTF. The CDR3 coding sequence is TGTGCCAGCAGTGATCCCGGGACAGGGGGGCGACTTGGTGGCTACACCTTC.

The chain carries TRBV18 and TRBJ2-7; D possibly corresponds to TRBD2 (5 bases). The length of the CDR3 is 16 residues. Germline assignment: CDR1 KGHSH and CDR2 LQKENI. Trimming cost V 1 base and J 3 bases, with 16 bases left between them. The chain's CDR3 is CASSPQGPAVSYEQYF. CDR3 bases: TGTGCCAGCTCACCACAGGGCCCAGCGGTAAGCTACGAGCAGTACTTC.

The DNA of the CDR3 is TGTGCCAGCCCTGGGACGGCGAACACCGGGGAGCTGTTTTTT. Translated, it gives CASPGTANTGELFF. The chain recombines TRBV18 with TRBJ2-2; perhaps D is TRBD1 or TRBD2 (5 bases each). Germline V gene data show CDR1 as KGHSH and CDR2 as LQKENI. Trimming removed 8 bases from V and 0 bases from J, with 10 bases in between. This CDR3 has 14 residues.

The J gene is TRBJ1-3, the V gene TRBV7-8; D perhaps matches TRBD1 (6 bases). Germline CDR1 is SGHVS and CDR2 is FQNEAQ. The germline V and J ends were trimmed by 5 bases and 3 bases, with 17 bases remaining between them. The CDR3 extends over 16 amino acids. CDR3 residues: CASSIIGGGGGNTIYF. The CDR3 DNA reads TGTGCCAGCAGCATAATAGGGGGGGGTGGTGGAAACACCATATATTTT.

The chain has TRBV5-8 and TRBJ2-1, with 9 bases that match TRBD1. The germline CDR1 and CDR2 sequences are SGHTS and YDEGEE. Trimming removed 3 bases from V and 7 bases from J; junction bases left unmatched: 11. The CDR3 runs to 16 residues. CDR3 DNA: TGTGCCAGCAGCTATCACGGGACAGGGATTTCGAATGAGCAGTTCTTC. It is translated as CASSYHGTGISNEQFF.

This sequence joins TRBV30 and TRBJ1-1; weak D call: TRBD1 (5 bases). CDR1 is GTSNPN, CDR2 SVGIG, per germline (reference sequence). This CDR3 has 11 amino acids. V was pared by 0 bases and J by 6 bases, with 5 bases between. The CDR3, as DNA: TGTGCCTGGAGTGTGGGGGCTGAAGCTTTCTTT. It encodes CAWSVGAEAFF.

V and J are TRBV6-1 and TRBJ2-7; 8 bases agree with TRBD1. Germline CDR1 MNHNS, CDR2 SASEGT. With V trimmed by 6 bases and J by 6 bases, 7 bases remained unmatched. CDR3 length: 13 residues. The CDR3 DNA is TGTGCCAGCAGGCAGACTACAGGGGGCGAGCAGTACTTC. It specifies CASRQTTGGEQYF.

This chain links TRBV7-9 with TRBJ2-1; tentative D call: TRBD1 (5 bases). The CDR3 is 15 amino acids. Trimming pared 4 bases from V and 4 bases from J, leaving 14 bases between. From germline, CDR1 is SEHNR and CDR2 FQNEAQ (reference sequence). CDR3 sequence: CASSSPGAEYNEQFF. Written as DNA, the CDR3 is TGTGCCAGCAGCTCCCCTGGGGCAGAATACAATGAGCAGTTCTTC.

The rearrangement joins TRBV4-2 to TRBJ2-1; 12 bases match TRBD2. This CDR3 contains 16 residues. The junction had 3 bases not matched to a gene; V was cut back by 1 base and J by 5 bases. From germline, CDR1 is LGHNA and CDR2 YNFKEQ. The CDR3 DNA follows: TGTGCCAGCAGCCAAGTGGGACTAGCGGGCCACAATGAGCAGTTCTTC. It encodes CASSQVGLAGHNEQFF.

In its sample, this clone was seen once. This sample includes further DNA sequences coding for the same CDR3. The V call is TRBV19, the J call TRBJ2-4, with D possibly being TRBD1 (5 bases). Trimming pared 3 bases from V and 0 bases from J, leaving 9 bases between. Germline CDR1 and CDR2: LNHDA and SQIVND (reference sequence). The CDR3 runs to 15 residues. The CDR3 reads CASSIQGLAKNIQYF. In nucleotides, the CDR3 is TGTGCCAGTAGTATTCAGGGCCTAGCCAAAAACATTCAGTACTTC. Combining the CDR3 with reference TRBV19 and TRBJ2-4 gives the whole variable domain DGGITQSPKYLFRKEGQNVTLSCEQNLNHDAMYWYRQDPGQGLRLIYYSQIVNDFQKGDIAEGYSVSREKKESFPLTVTSAQKNPTAFYLCASSIQGLAKNIQYFGAGTRLSVL.

CDR3 residues: CASSEGGNTIYF. The CDR3 coding sequence is TGTGCCAGCAGTGAAGGGGGCAACACCATATATTTT. V and J are TRBV6-1 and TRBJ1-3; the D gene is possibly TRBD1 (5 bases). This CDR3 is built from 12 residues. Trimming removed 1 base at V and 7 bases at J, with 5 bases between. Germline values: CDR1 MNHNS, CDR2 SASEGT.

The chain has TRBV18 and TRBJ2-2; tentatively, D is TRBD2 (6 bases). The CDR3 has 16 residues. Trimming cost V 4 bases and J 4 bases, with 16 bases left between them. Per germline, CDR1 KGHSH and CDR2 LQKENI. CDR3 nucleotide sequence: TGTGCCAGCTCACTTACCTGGGGGGACCTCACCGGGGAGCTGTTTTTT. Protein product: CASSLTWGDLTGELFF.

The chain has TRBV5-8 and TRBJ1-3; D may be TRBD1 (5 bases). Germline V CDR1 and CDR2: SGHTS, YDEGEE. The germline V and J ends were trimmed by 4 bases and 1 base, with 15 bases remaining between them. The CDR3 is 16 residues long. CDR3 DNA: TGTGCCAGCAGCGAACAGGCGCCGAGGTCTGGAAACACCATATATTTT. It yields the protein CASSEQAPRSGNTIYF.

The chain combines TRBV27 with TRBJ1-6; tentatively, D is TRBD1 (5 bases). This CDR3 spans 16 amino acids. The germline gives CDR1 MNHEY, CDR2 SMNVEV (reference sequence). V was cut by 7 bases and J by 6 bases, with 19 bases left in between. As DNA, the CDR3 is TGTGCCAGCACCTTAGGGGCGCTGAGGCCTAATTCACCCCTCCACTTT. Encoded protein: CASTLGALRPNSPLHF.

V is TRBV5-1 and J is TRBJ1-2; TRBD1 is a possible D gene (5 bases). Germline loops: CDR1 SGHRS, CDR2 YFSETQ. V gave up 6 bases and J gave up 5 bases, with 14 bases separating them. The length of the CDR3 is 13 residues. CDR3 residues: CASTENGGYGYTF. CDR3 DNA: TGCGCCAGCACGGAAAATGGGGGTTATGGCTACACCTTC.

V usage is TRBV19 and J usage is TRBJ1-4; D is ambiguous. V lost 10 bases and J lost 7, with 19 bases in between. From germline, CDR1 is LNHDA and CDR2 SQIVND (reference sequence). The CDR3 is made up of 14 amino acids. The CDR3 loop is CATSSRQDSEKLFF. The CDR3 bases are TGTGCCACCTCTAGTCGGCAGGATAGTGAAAAACTGTTTTTT.